Here is one TCR beta chain with its context. The target antigen is unknown. The data are from a study of T cell repertoires in cytomegalovirus infection. Findings and caveats of the study: Carriage of CMV together with the relevant HLA was identifiable through cumulative public TCR beta family frequency. Clonotypes of TCR beta that were HLA-C-restricted and CMV-specific dominated the ex vivo response.

Germline V gene lookup returns CDR1 MDHEN and CDR2 SYDVKM. With 9 bases clipped from V and 6 bases from J, the junction kept 14 bases outside the gene matches. This CDR3 spans 16 amino acids. TCRdb processed the reads anew with MiXCR; each CDR3 protein has one entry. Of approximately 150,000 distinct CDR3 sequences in the sample, 17% were seen once. The V call is TRBV28, the J call TRBJ2-2; 9 nucleotides match TRBD2. The origin of this receptor is a human donor in good health (CMV status not recorded). Some clones in this sample may be carry-over from other donors' samples. Specimen: CD8+ T cells from PBMCs. The CDR3 spells CASTGGRASVAGELFF. The DNA for the CDR3 is TGTGCCAGTACCGGCGGGAGGGCCAGTGTAGCCGGGGAGCTGTTTTTT.